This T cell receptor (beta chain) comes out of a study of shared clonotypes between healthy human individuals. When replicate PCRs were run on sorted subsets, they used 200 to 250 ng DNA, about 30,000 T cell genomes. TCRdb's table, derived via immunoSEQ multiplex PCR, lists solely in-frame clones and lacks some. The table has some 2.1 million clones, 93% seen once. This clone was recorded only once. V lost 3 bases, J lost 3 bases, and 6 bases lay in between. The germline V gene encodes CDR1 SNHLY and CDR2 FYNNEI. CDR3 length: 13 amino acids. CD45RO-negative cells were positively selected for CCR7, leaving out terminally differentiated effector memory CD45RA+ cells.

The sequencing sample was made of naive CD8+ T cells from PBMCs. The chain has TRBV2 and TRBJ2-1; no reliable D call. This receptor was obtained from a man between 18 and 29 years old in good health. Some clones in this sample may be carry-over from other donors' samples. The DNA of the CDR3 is TGTGCCAGCAGTGACAGCCTCTACAATGAGCAGTTCTTC. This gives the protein CASSDSLYNEQFF.